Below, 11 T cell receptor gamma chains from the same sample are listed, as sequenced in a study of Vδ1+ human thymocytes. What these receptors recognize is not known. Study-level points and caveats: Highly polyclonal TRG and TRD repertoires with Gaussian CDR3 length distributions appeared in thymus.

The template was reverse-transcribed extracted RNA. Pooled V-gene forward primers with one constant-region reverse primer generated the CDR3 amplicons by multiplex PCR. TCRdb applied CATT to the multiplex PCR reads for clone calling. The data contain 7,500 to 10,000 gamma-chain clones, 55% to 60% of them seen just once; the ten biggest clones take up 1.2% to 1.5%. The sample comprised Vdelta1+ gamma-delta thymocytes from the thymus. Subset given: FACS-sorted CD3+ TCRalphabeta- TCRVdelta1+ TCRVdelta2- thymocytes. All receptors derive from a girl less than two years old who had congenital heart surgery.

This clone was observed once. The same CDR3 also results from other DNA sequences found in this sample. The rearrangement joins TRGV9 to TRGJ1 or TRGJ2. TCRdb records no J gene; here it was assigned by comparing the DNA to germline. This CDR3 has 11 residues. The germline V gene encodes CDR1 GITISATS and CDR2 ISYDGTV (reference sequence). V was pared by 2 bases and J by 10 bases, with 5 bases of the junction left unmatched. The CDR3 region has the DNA TGTGCCTTGTGGGAGGGAAACAAGAAACTCTTT. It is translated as CALWEGNKKLF.

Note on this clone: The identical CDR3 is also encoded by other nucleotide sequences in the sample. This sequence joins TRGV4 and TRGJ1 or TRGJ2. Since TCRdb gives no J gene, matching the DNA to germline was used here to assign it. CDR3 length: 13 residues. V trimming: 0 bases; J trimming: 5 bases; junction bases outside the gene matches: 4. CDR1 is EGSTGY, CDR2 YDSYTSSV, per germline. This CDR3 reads CATWDGPHYKKLF. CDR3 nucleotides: TGTGCCACCTGGGATGGGCCTCATTATAAGAAACTCTTT.

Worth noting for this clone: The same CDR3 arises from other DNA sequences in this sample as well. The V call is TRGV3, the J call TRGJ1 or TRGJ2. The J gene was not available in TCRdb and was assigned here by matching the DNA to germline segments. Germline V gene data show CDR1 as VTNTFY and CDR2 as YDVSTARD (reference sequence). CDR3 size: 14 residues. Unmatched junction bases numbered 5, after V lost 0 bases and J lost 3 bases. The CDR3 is CATWDRPRYYKKLF. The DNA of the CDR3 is TGTGCCACCTGGGACAGGCCTCGTTATTATAAGAAACTCTTT.

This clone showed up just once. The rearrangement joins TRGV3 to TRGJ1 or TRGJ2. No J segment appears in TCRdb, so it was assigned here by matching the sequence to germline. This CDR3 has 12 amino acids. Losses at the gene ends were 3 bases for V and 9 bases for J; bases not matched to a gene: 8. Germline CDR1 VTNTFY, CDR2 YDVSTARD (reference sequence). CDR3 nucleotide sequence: TGTGCCACCTGGGACGGATCCCCTAAGAAACTCTTT. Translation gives CATWDGSPKKLF.

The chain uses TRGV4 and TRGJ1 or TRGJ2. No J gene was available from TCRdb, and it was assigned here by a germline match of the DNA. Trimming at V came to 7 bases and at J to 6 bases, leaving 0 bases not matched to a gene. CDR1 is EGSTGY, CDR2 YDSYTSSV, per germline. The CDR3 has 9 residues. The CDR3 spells CATCYKKLF. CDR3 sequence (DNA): TGTGCCACCTGTTATAAGAAACTCTTT.

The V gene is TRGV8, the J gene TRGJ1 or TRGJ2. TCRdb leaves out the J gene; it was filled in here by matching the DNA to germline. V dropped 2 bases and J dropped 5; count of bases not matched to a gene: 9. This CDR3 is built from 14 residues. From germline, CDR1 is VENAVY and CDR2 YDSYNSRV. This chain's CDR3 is CATWDKVEDYKKLF. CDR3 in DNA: TGTGCCACCTGGGATAAAGTGGAGGATTATAAGAAACTCTTT.

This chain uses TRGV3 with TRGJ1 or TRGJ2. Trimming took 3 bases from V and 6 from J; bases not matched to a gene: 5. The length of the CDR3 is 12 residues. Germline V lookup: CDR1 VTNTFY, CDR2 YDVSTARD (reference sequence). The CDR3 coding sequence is TGTGCCACCTGGGACCAGGGTTATAAGAAACTCTTT. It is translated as CATWDQGYKKLF.

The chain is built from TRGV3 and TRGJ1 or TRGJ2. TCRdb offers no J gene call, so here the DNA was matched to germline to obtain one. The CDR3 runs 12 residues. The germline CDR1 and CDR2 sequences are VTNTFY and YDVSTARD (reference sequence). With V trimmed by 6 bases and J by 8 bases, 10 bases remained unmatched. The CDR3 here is CATWRLMNKKLF. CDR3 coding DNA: TGTGCCACCTGGAGACTGATGAATAAGAAACTCTTT.

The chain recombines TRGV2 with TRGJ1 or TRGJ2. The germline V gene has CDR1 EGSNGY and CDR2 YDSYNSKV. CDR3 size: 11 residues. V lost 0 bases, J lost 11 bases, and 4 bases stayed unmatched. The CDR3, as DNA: TGTGCCACCTGGGACGGGCCTGAGAAACTCTTT. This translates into CATWDGPEKLF.

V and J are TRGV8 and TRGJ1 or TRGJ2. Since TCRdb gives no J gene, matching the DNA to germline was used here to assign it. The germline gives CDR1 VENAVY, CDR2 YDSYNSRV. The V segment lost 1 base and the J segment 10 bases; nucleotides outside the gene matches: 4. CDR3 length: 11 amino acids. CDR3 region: CATWDSQKKLF. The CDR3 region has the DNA TGTGCCACCTGGGATAGCCAGAAGAAACTCTTT.

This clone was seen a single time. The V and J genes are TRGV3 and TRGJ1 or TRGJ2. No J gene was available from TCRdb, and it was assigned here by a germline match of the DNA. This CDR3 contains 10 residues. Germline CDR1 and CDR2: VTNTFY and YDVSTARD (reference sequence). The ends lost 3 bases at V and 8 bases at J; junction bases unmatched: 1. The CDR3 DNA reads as TGTGCCACCTGGGACGATAAGAAACTCTTT. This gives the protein CATWDDKKLF.